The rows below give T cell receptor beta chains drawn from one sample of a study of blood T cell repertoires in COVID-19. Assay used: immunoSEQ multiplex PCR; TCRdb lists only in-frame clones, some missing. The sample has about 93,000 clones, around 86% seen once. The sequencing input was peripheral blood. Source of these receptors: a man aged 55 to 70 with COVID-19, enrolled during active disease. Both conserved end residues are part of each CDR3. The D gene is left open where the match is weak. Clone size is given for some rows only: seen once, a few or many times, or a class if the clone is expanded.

DNA: TGTGCTAGCAGCTCTCTGACTAGCGGGAGACGGACCGGGGAGCTGTTTTTT
CDR3: CASSSLTSGRRTGELFF
size: .
V: TRBV7-7
D: TRBD2
J: TRBJ2-2

DNA: TGTGCCAGCAGTTTAGCAGGGGGACACATACTGTTTTTT
CDR3: CASSLAGGHILFF
size: .
V: TRBV12-3/TRBV12-4
D: .
J: TRBJ1-4

DNA: TGTGCCAGCAGTTTAAATGCAGGGCGGAATCAGCCCCAGCATTTT
CDR3: CASSLNAGRNQPQHF
size: .
V: TRBV28
D: .
J: TRBJ1-5

DNA: TGTGCCATCAGTGAACAGCGGGAAAATCGGGAGCAGTACTTC
CDR3: CAISEQRENREQYF
size: .
V: TRBV10-3
D: TRBD2
J: TRBJ2-7

DNA: TGTGCCAGCAGCCTATCGGGGACAGAAGAGACCCAGTACTTC
CDR3: CASSLSGTEETQYF
size: .
V: TRBV11-2
D: TRBD1
J: TRBJ2-5

DNA: TGTGCCAGCAGTTTCCAGCGGGAGGGGCAGTACTTC
CDR3: CASSFQREGQYF
size: .
V: TRBV7-2
D: TRBD2
J: TRBJ2-7

DNA: TGTGCCTGGAGTAGACAGGGGCCCTATGGCTACACCTTC
CDR3: CAWSRQGPYGYTF
size: .
V: TRBV30
D: TRBD1
J: TRBJ1-2

DNA: TGTGCCAGCAGCTTAGTTGAGGGGGCTAATGAAAAACTGTTTTTT
CDR3: CASSLVEGANEKLFF
size: .
V: TRBV7-9
D: .
J: TRBJ1-4

DNA: TGTGCCACCAGTATTAGAAACACAGATACGCAGTATTTT
CDR3: CATSIRNTDTQYF
size: .
V: TRBV24-1
D: .
J: TRBJ2-3

DNA: TGTGCCAGCACCTCGGACAGAAGATATGGCTACACCTTC
CDR3: CASTSDRRYGYTF
size: .
V: TRBV28
D: .
J: TRBJ1-2

DNA: TGCGCCAGCAGCTTGAGACAGGGGTACGACGAGCAGTACTTC
CDR3: CASSLRQGYDEQYF
size: .
V: TRBV5-1
D: TRBD1
J: TRBJ2-7

DNA: TGTGCCAGCAGCCATTTAGCGGGGGGGGACAATGAGCAGTTCTTC
CDR3: CASSHLAGGDNEQFF
size: .
V: TRBV3-1/TRBV3-2
D: TRBD2
J: TRBJ2-1

DNA: TGTGCCAGCAGCGTGGGAGATTCCGGGGAGCTGTTTTTT
CDR3: CASSVGDSGELFF
size: .
V: TRBV9
D: .
J: TRBJ2-2

DNA: TGTGCCAGTAGTATTTATATCAATGAGCAGTTCTTC
CDR3: CASSIYINEQFF
size: .
V: TRBV19
D: .
J: TRBJ2-1

DNA: TGTGCCAGCAGCTTCAACAGGGATAGCGAGCAGTACTTC
CDR3: CASSFNRDSEQYF
size: .
V: TRBV7-3
D: .
J: TRBJ2-7

DNA: TGCGCCAGCAGCAGGGACACTTCCTACAATGAGCAGTTCTTC
CDR3: CASSRDTSYNEQFF
size: .
V: TRBV5-1
D: .
J: TRBJ2-1

DNA: TGTGCCATCAGTAGGACAGTACAAGAGACCCAGTACTTC
CDR3: CAISRTVQETQYF
size: .
V: TRBV10-3
D: .
J: TRBJ2-5

DNA: TGTGCCAGCAGCTTGGGACAGGGGGGATACAATGAGCAGTTCTTC
CDR3: CASSLGQGGYNEQFF
size: .
V: TRBV11-3
D: TRBD1
J: TRBJ2-1

DNA: TGTGCCAGCAGTCTCCCCTACCCCTACGAGCAGTACTTC
CDR3: CASSLPYPYEQYF
size: .
V: TRBV28
D: .
J: TRBJ2-7

DNA: TGTGCCAGCAAGGGACAGTCTCTATTCCCGCTATGGAGCTACACCTTC
CDR3: CASKGQSLFPLWSYTF
size: few
V: TRBV19
D: TRBD1
J: TRBJ1-2

DNA: TGTGCCAGCAGCGCCACGCCCGGGACTGAAGCTTTCTTT
CDR3: CASSATPGTEAFF
size: .
V: TRBV9
D: .
J: TRBJ1-1

DNA: TGTGCCAGTAGTATAGGACAGGGGGCCCACAATGAGCAGTTCTTC
CDR3: CASSIGQGAHNEQFF
size: .
V: TRBV19
D: TRBD1
J: TRBJ2-1

DNA: TGCGCCAGCAGCTTCACTACGGGTCCTGGGGAGCTGTTTTTT
CDR3: CASSFTTGPGELFF
size: .
V: TRBV5-1
D: .
J: TRBJ2-2

DNA: TGTGCCAGCTCACCTACAGCGGGGAACTATGGCTACACCTTC
CDR3: CASSPTAGNYGYTF
size: .
V: TRBV18
D: .
J: TRBJ1-2

DNA: TGTGCCAGCAGCTTAGGACAGGGGGCAACTAATGAAAAACTGTTTTTT
CDR3: CASSLGQGATNEKLFF
size: few
V: TRBV11-2
D: TRBD1
J: TRBJ1-4

DNA: TGTGCCAGCAGTGTGACAGGTTCCGAGGCTAACTATGGCTACACCTTC
CDR3: CASSVTGSEANYGYTF
size: .
V: TRBV6-1
D: .
J: TRBJ1-2